This entry lists 8 T cell receptor beta chains sequenced from one sample in a study of blood T cells in healthy people across ages. Sample-barcoded 5' priming and a J-beta primer mix drove a second PCR of roughly 6 to 12 cycles. TCRdb itself ran the 5' RACE reads through MiXCR, one entry per CDR3 protein. The sample holds more than 700,000 distinct CDR3 sequences, about 55% seen once. What was sequenced was blood. The origin of the receptors is a man older than 75 in good health.

This sequence joins TRBV2 and TRBJ2-4, with 13 bases matching TRBD2. The length of the CDR3 is 17 residues. Germline assignment: CDR1 SNHLY and CDR2 FYNNEI. Trimming cost V 8 bases and J 1 base; bases outside gene matches: 8. The chain's CDR3 is CASRGLAGAVAKNIQYF. In DNA form, the CDR3 reads TGTGCCAGCCGTGGACTAGCGGGAGCTGTGGCCAAAAACATTCAGTACTTC.

The chain has TRBV21-1 and TRBJ2-4. Judging by the DNA end, TRBJ2-7 fits better; the J call may be wrong. TRBV21-1 is marked as a pseudogene. The CDR3 contains 14 residues. CDR3 sequence reads: CASGRRQGTYEQYF. The CDR3 region has the DNA TGTGCCAGCGGACGTCGGCAAGGTACCTACGAGCAGTACTTC.

The V call is TRBV9, the J call TRBJ2-5; D might be TRBD2 (7 bases). The CDR3 spans 15 residues. Germline V gene sequence: CDR1 SGDLS, CDR2 YYNGEE. The V and J ends lost 5 bases and 5 bases respectively, with 19 bases between them. The CDR3 is CASSSTGGRGETQYF. The CDR3 region has the DNA TGTGCCAGCAGTTCCACGGGGGGCCGCGGGGAGACCCAGTACTTC.

A few counts support this clonotype. The V call is TRBV4-1, the J call TRBJ2-3; 8 nucleotides agree with TRBD1. Looked up from germline, CDR1 is MGHRA and CDR2 is YSYEKL. CDR3 length: 14 amino acids. Trimming took 3 bases from V and 14 from J; bases not matched to a gene: 13. CDR3 amino acids: CASSHLTGDRYAYF. The CDR3 nucleotides are TGCGCCAGCAGCCACCTGACAGGGGATAGATACGCGTATTTT.

This chain links TRBV24-1 with TRBJ2-7; D is unresolved. Per germline, CDR1 KGHDR and CDR2 SFDVKD. The CDR3 sequence is 14 residues long. V lost 2 bases and J lost 3, with 10 bases in between. The CDR3 loop is CATSDSAPVYEQYF. The CDR3 DNA reads TGTGCCACCAGTGATTCGGCACCGGTCTACGAGCAGTACTTC.

As concerns this clonotype: At one end the junction does not follow the germline gene, possibly because of a read error. The V call is TRBV3-1, the J call TRBJ2-1; weak D call: TRBD2 (6 bases). CDR1 LGHDT and CDR2 YNNKEL come from the germline V gene (reference sequence). This CDR3 has 15 residues. This CDR3 reads CANSPSPGALGEQFF. The DNA for the CDR3 is TGTGCCAACAGCCCCTCACCGGGAGCCCTTGGTGAGCAGTTCTTC.

This clonotype occurred many times. The chain links TRBV6-5 to TRBJ1-2; the match to TRBD1 covers 11 bases. Germline CDR1 and CDR2: MNHEY and SVGAGI. The CDR3 has 16 residues. V lost 0 bases, J lost 4 bases, and 4 bases stayed unmatched. The CDR3 region is CASSYSRTGGGYGYTF. The CDR3 DNA reads TGTGCCAGCAGTTACTCCCGGACAGGGGGCGGCTATGGCTACACCTTC.

This clonotype has a handful of counts. The chain combines TRBV2 with TRBJ2-7; 8 bases are a match to TRBD1. The J segment lost 3 bases and the V segment lost 5 bases, leaving 6 bases of the junction unmatched. The CDR3 runs 14 residues. Looked up from germline, CDR1 is SNHLY and CDR2 is FYNNEI. Here the CDR3 reads CASSYTGGSYEQYF. The CDR3, as DNA: TGTGCCAGCAGTTATACAGGGGGAAGCTACGAGCAGTACTTC.